A single sample is the source of the 15 T cell receptor beta chains below, sequenced in a study of blood T cell repertoires in COVID-19. The table came from immunoSEQ multiplex PCR; TCRdb's copy has only in-frame clones and leaves some out. Here the sample spans 350,000 or so clones, around 88% being singletons. The sample was peripheral blood. The receptors here all came from a woman in her twenties or thirties with COVID-19, enrolled during active disease.

The chain carries TRBV15 and TRBJ1-3; D uncertain. The CDR3 runs to 16 residues. V was pared by 0 bases and J by 0 bases, with 9 bases between. Germline CDR1 LNHNV, CDR2 YYDKDF (reference sequence). The CDR3 sequence: CATSRDIRDSGNTIYF. The CDR3 DNA reads TGTGCCACCAGCAGAGATATACGGGACTCTGGAAACACCATATATTTT.

The rearrangement uses TRBV30 and TRBJ2-6; D may be TRBD1 (6 bases). The CDR3 has 14 amino acids. V lost 3 bases and J 4 bases, leaving 10 bases between the germline ends. CDR1 and CDR2 (germline): GTSNPN, SVGIG (reference sequence). As DNA, the CDR3 is TGTGCCTGGAGAACAGGGCCAGGGGCCAACGTCCTGACTTTC. Its translation: CAWRTGPGANVLTF.

The chain employs TRBV5-1 and TRBJ2-3, with TRBD2 as a possible D gene (6 bases). This CDR3 contains 13 residues. Germline V CDR1 and CDR2: SGHRS, YFSETQ. Trimming pared 3 bases from V and 5 bases from J, leaving 10 bases between. The CDR3 bases are TGCGCCAGCAGCTCCGGGACTCTAGATACGCAGTATTTT. Protein product: CASSSGTLDTQYF.

The V gene is TRBV20-1, the J gene TRBJ1-1; no firm D call. The CDR3 is 11 residues long. Germline values: CDR1 DFQATT, CDR2 SNEGSKA (reference sequence). V lost 2 bases and J lost 11, with 12 bases in between. CDR3 residues: CSARLQLGAFF. DNA of the CDR3: TGCAGTGCTAGACTACAGCTTGGGGCTTTCTTT.

The CDR3 sequence: CASSLAGGGYTF. In nucleotides, the CDR3 is TGTGCCAGCAGCCTCGCCGGGGGGGGCTACACCTTC. The genes are TRBV7-8 and TRBJ1-2, with D perhaps TRBD1 (5 bases). Trimming pared 5 bases from V and 8 bases from J, leaving 12 bases between. The CDR3 has 12 amino acids. Germline CDR1 and CDR2: SGHVS and FQNEAQ.

This chain connects TRBV6-5 to TRBJ1-2, with D unresolved. In germline, CDR1 is MNHEY, CDR2 SVGAGI. The length of the CDR3 is 12 residues. V lost 6 bases and J lost 8, with 13 bases in between. CDR3 in amino acids: CASRQRRGGYTF. CDR3 DNA: TGTGCCAGCAGACAACGGCGCGGCGGCTACACCTTC.

This clone was seen only once. The CDR3 DNA sequence: TGTGCCAGCAGCGTAGTTTCAGGGGCTGATACGCAGTATTTT. It specifies CASSVVSGADTQYF. The genes are TRBV9 and TRBJ2-3; possibly TRBD1 for D (6 bases). The length of the CDR3 is 14 residues. Germline CDR1 SGDLS, CDR2 YYNGEE. Trimming took 0 bases from V and 6 from J, leaving 11 bases between them. The whole variable domain, remainder taken from reference TRBV9 and TRBJ2-3, is DSGVTQTPKHLITATGQRVTLRCSPRSGDLSVYWYQQSLDQGLQFLIQYYNGEERAKGNILERFSAQQFPDLHSELNLSSLELGDSALYFCASSVVSGADTQYFGPGTRLTVL.

This sequence joins TRBV7-2 and TRBJ2-7, with no clear D. Between the trimmed V and J ends, which lost 3 bases and 3 bases, there was a span of 9 bases. CDR1 SGHTA and CDR2 FQGNSA come from the germline V gene. The CDR3 length is 13 residues. CDR3 sequence (DNA): TGTGCCAGCAGCTTCGTGCCAGGCTACGAGCAGTACGTC. Its protein product is CASSFVPGYEQYV.

This clone was observed a few times. This CDR3 is CASSRPGTGPEQYV. The DNA for the CDR3 is TGTGCCAGCAGTCGTCCCGGGACAGGGCCCGAGCAGTACGTC. The chain joins TRBV28 to TRBJ2-7; TRBD1 matches at 9 bases. The CDR3 spans 14 residues. Losses at the gene ends were 5 bases for V and 6 bases for J; bases not matched to a gene: 8. Germline CDR1 is MDHEN and CDR2 is SYDVKM.

The chain joins TRBV6-5 to TRBJ1-1; the D gene is possibly TRBD1 (5 bases). CDR1 is MNHEY, CDR2 SVGAGI, per germline. V gave up 0 bases and J gave up 6 bases, with 8 bases separating them. The CDR3 length is 13 residues. The CDR3 reads CASSYSWGPEAFF. The CDR3 bases are TGTGCCAGCAGTTACTCTTGGGGCCCTGAAGCTTTCTTT.

The chain joins TRBV7-9 to TRBJ1-6; D remains unclear. V was pared by 2 bases and J by 7 bases, with 6 bases between. Germline V lookup: CDR1 SEHNR, CDR2 FQNEAQ (reference sequence). The CDR3 runs 13 residues. As DNA, the CDR3 is TGTGCCAGCAGCTTAAAGGAGAATTCACCCCTCCACTTT. Residues: CASSLKENSPLHF.

CDR3 nucleotides: TGTGCCAGCAGACTAGAGGGTTATAGCAATCAGCCCCAGCATTTT. Residues: CASRLEGYSNQPQHF. The V gene is TRBV27, the J gene TRBJ1-5, with unresolved D. From germline, CDR1 is MNHEY and CDR2 SMNVEV (reference sequence). This CDR3 has 15 residues. V lost 6 bases and J 0 bases, leaving 12 bases between the germline ends.

The V and J genes are TRBV18 and TRBJ1-2, with TRBD1 matching over 9 bases. Germline trimming cut 6 bases from V and 0 bases from J; bases unmatched to any gene: 11. The CDR3 sequence is 17 residues long. Germline CDR1 is KGHSH and CDR2 is LQKENI. The CDR3 region has the DNA TGTGCCAGCTCGCTCGGACAGGGGATTCAGGCTAACTATGGCTACACCTTC. This translates into CASSLGQGIQANYGYTF.

This chain uses TRBV5-1 with TRBJ1-2, with TRBD1 as a possible D gene (5 bases). Trimming took 1 base from V and 3 from J, leaving 7 bases between them. The length of the CDR3 is 13 residues. Germline values: CDR1 SGHRS, CDR2 YFSETQ. The CDR3 region has the DNA TGCGCCAGCAGCTTGACAGGCTACTATGGCTACACCTTC. Its protein is CASSLTGYYGYTF.

J is TRBJ1-1 and V is TRBV5-1; D is uncertain. Germline V gene data show CDR1 as SGHRS and CDR2 as YFSETQ. The V end was cut by 1 base, the J end by 5 bases, with 6 bases between. This CDR3 has 12 amino acids. DNA of the CDR3: TGCGCCAGCAGCTTGTCCGGTACTGAAGCTTTCTTT. This encodes CASSLSGTEAFF.